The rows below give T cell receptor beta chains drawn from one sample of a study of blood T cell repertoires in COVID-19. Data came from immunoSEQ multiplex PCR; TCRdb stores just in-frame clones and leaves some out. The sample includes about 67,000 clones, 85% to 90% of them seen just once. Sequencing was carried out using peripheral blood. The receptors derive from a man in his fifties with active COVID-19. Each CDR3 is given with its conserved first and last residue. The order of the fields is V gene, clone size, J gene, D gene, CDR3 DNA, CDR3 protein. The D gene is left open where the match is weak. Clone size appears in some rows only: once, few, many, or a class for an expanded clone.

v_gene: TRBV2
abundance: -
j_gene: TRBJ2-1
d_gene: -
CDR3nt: TGTGCCAGCAGCGACCCGGGACTTCAGTTCTTC
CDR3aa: CASSDPGLQFF

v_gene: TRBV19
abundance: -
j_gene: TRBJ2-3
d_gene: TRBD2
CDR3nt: TGTGCCAGTAGTATGGGACTAGCGGGATCTCCCACAGATACGCAGTATTTT
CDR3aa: CASSMGLAGSPTDTQYF

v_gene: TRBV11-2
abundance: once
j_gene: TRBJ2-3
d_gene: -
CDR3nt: TGTGCCAGCAGGTTGGCGGGAACAGATACGCAGTATTTT
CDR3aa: CASRLAGTDTQYF

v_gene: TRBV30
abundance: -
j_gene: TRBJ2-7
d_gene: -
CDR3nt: TGTGCCTGGAGAGGGGCAGACTCCTACGAGCAGTACTTC
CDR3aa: CAWRGADSYEQYF

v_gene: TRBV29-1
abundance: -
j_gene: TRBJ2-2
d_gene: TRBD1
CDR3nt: TGCAGCGTATATCCGGGACAGGGGGTTCTGACCGGGGAGCTGTTTTTT
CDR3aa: CSVYPGQGVLTGELFF

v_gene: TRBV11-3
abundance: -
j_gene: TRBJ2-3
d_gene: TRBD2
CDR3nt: TGTGCCAGCAGCCGAGGTCGGGGACTAGCGGGGGGAAATGTGGATACGCAGTATTTT
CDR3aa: CASSRGRGLAGGNVDTQYF

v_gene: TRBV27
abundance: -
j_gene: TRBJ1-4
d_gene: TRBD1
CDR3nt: TGTGCCAGCTCCCGACAGGGTAATGAAAAACTGTTTTTT
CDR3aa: CASSRQGNEKLFF

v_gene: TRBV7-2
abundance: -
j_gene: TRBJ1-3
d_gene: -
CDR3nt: TGTGCCAGCAGCTTAGCTGGAGGATTCTACTCTGGAAACACCATATATTTT
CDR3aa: CASSLAGGFYSGNTIYF

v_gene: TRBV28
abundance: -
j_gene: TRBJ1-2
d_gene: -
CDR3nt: TGTGCCAGCACAGTTGCGCCCGGGACACCGGGCCTAAGTGGCTACACCTTC
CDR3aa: CASTVAPGTPGLSGYTF

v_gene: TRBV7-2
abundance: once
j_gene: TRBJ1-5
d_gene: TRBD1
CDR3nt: TGTGCCAGCAGTGACAGGGTTGGTCAGCCCCAGCATTTT
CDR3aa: CASSDRVGQPQHF

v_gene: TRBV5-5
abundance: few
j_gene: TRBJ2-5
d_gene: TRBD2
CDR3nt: TGTGCCAGCAGCTCGGCCGGGACTAGCTCCCGGGGGACCCAGTACTTC
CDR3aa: CASSSAGTSSRGTQYF

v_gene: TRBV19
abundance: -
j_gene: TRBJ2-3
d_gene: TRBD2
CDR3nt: TGTGCCACGGCCCCTATAGCGGGGGGGCGAACGCAGTATTTT
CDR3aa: CATAPIAGGRTQYF

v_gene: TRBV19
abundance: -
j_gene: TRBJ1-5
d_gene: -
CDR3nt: TGTGCCAGTAGTAGCTACGGTCTCCAGCCCCAGCATTTT
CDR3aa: CASSSYGLQPQHF

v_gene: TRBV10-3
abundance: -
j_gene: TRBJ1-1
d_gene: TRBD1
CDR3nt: TGTGCCATCAGTGGGGGACAGGGGGCCCGGAACACTGAAGCTTTCTTT
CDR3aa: CAISGGQGARNTEAFF

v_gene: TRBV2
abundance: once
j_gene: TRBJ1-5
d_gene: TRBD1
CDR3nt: TGTGCCAGCAAGGGACAGGGAGGAAGCAATCAGCCCCAGCATTTT
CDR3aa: CASKGQGGSNQPQHF

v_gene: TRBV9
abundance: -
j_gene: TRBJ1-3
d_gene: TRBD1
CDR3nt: TGTGCCAGCAGCGAGACAGGGGCCGGAAACACCATATATTTT
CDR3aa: CASSETGAGNTIYF

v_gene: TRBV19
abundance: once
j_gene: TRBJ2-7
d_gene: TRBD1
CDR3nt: TGTGCCAGTAGTATAACAGGGGCGACCTACGAGCAGTACTTC
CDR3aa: CASSITGATYEQYF

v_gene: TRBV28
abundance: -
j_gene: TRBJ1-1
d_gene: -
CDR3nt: TGTGCCAGTAGCCCTCCCCAGAACCTGAACACTGAAGCTTTCTTT
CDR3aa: CASSPPQNLNTEAFF

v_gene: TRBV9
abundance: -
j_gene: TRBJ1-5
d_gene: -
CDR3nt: TGTGCCAGCAGCGTAGCTACCAATCAGCCCCAGCATTTT
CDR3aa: CASSVATNQPQHF

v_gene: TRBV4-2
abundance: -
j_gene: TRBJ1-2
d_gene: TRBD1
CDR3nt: TGTGCCAGCAGCCAAGACCCCCCAGCGAGGGGGCTTAACTATGGCTACACCTTC
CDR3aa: CASSQDPPARGLNYGYTF

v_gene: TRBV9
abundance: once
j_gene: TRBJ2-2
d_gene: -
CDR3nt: TGTGCCAGCAGCGTCGGCGGCTCCAACACCGGGGAGCTGTTTTTT
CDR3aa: CASSVGGSNTGELFF

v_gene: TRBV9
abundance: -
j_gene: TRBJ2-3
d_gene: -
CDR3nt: TGTGCCAGCAGATGGCGGGACCACACAGATACGCAGTATTTT
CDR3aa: CASRWRDHTDTQYF

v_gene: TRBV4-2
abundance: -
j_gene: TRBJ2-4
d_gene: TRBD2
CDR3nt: TGTGCCAGCAGCCCGGTTTCGGATAACACAGCTAGCGGGAGCCCCAAAAACATTCAGTACTTC
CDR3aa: CASSPVSDNTASGSPKNIQYF

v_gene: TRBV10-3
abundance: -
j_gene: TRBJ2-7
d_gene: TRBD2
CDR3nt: TGTGCCATCAGTGGGACTAGCGGGAGGGTCTGGGGCTCCTACGAGCAGTACTTC
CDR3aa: CAISGTSGRVWGSYEQYF

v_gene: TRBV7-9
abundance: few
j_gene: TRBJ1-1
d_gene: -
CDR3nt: TGTGCCAGCAGCCTGGACTCCCCGTGGGCTTTCTTT
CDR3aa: CASSLDSPWAFF

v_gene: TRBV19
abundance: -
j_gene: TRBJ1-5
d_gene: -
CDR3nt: TGTGCCAGTAGTATACGGGGGGGTGTACGGCCCCAGCATTTT
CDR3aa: CASSIRGGVRPQHF

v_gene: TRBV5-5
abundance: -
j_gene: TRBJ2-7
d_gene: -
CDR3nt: TGTGCCAGCAGCTTGGCGAAATCGTCAGGGGTCTACGAGCAGTACTTC
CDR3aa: CASSLAKSSGVYEQYF

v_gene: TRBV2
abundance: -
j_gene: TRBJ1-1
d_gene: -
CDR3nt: TGTGCCAGCAGTGGGCCATGGGGCGGGAACACTGAAGCTTTCTTT
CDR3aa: CASSGPWGGNTEAFF

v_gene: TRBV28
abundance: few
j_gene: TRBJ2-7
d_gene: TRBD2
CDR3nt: TGTGCCAGCAGTTCTCGGACTAGCGGGACCTCTTGGGACGAGCAGTACTTC
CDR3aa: CASSSRTSGTSWDEQYF

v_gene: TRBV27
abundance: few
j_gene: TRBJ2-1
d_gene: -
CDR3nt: TGTGCCAGCAGCCCTTCCTACAATGAGCAGTTCTTC
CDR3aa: CASSPSYNEQFF

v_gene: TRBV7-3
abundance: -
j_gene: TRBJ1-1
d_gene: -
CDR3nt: TGTGCCAGCAAAGGGAGGGGCACTGAAGCTTTCTTT
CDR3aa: CASKGRGTEAFF

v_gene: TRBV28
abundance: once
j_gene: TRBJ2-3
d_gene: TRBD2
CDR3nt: TGTGCCAGCAGTTTATCCGCCCCGGGAGGTACGCAGTATTTT
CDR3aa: CASSLSAPGGTQYF

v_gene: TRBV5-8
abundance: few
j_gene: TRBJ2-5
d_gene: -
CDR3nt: TGTGCCAGCAGCCCATGGGACTTTGCCGAGACCCAGTACTTC
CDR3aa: CASSPWDFAETQYF

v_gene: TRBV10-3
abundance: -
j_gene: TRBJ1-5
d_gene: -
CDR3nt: TGTGCCATCAGTGAAACTGGGGCGTCGAGCAATCAGCCCCAGCATTTT
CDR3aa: CAISETGASSNQPQHF

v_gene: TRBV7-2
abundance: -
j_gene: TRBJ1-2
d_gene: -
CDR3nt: TGTGCCAGCAGCTTAGTTCCAGGGGATGGCTACACCTTC
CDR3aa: CASSLVPGDGYTF

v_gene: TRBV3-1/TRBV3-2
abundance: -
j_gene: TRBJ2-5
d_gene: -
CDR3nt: TGTGCCAGCAGCTACGGGTTTAAAGAGACCCAGTACTTC
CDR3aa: CASSYGFKETQYF

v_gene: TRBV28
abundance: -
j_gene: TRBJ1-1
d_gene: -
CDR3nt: TGTGCCAGCAGTTACGTCAGGGGAGGGGCGGGTGAAGCTTTCTTT
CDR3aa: CASSYVRGGAGEAFF